The 27 T cell receptor beta chains in this list originate from one sample, sequenced in a study of T cells after yellow fever vaccination (dated by TCRdb to 2018 to 2020). The protocol used for the library was 5' RACE. TCRdb lists the instrument as Illumina HiSeq 2500. TCRdb trimmed public reads at Q25 via fastp, called clones via MiXCR and kept in-frame beta chains. Rows with a matching CDR3 protein are joined into one entry that keeps the most common DNA and genes. Across this sample there are 100,000 to 150,000 distinct CDR3 sequences, with more than 6% seen only once. Roughly 2.6% of the sample is in the top ten clones. In the paper's terms, the treatment or condition label means: live attenuated yellow fever vaccine strain. The input for sequencing was CD4+ T cells sorted from PBMCs, taken roughly 10 days after the first yellow fever vaccination. These receptors all stem from a young man who received the YFV17D yellow fever vaccine.

This clonotype was counted ten times or more. V usage is TRBV3-1 and J usage is TRBJ2-2, with 10 bases aligning to TRBD2. Losses at the gene ends were 2 bases for V and 6 bases for J; bases not matched to a gene: 3. In germline, CDR1 is LGHDT, CDR2 YNNKEL (reference sequence). The CDR3 extends over 15 amino acids. The CDR3 is CASSQLAGDPGELFF. Written as DNA, the CDR3 is TGTGCCAGCAGCCAACTAGCGGGGGATCCCGGGGAGCTGTTTTTT.

Many counts were recorded for this clonotype. DNA of the CDR3: TGCGCCAGCACCCCGGGAGCCGCCACCGGGGAGCTGTTTTTT. Its translation: CASTPGAATGELFF. The genes are TRBV5-1 and TRBJ2-2; TRBD2 might be the D (6 bases). Germline V lookup: CDR1 SGHRS, CDR2 YFSETQ. This CDR3 is 14 amino acids long. V was trimmed by 6 bases and J by 4 bases, leaving 13 bases between them.

This clonotype was counted between two and nine times. V usage is TRBV6-2 or TRBV6-3 and J usage is TRBJ1-5; no clear D gene. The ends were cut back, 2 bases at V and 1 base at J, with 15 bases in the middle. The CDR3 loop spans 17 amino acids. The germline CDR1 and CDR2 sequences are MNHEY and SVGEGT. CDR3 in amino acids: CASSYPRAARSNQPQHF. In DNA, the CDR3 is TGTGCCAGCAGTTACCCCCGGGCAGCGAGGAGCAATCAGCCCCAGCATTTT.

This clonotype came up many times. The chain carries TRBV6-5 and TRBJ1-6; tentative D call: TRBD1 (5 bases). V gave up 0 bases and J gave up 9 bases, with 12 bases separating them. CDR1 is MNHEY and CDR2 is SVGAGI in the germline V gene. The CDR3 runs to 15 residues. Written as DNA, the CDR3 is TGTGCCAGCAGTTACTCGATGCAGGGCGCTTCACCCCTCCACTTT. This sequence encodes CASSYSMQGASPLHF.

This clonotype was observed at least ten times. The chain recombines TRBV3-1 with TRBJ1-4; D not resolved. In germline, CDR1 is LGHDT, CDR2 YNNKEL (reference sequence). The CDR3 is made up of 13 amino acids. The V gene lost 3 bases and the J gene lost 7 bases, with 9 bases spanning the gap. CDR3 loop: CASSQTEGEKLFF. The CDR3 DNA is TGTGCCAGCAGCCAGACTGAGGGTGAAAAACTGTTTTTT.

This clonotype was seen many times. The CDR3 nucleotides read TGTGCCAGCCAGTTTAGTGGAGATACGCAGTATTTT. Amino acid sequence: CASQFSGDTQYF. The chain couples TRBV28 to TRBJ2-3, with no clear D. This CDR3 comprises 12 residues. The germline V gene encodes CDR1 MDHEN and CDR2 SYDVKM. V was shortened by 8 bases and J by 5 bases, with 11 bases between the two germline ends.

This clonotype was counted at least ten times. This chain uses TRBV7-2 with TRBJ2-7; D is unresolved. Trimming removed 2 bases from V and 6 bases from J, with 11 bases in between. The CDR3 sequence is 13 residues long. CDR1 and CDR2 from the germline V gene are SGHTA and FQGNSA. CDR3 DNA sequence: TGTGCCAGCAGCTTAAGTAGCAGTGTCGAGCAGTACGTC. Translated: CASSLSSSVEQYV.

This clonotype was counted many times. This rearrangement joins TRBV5-1 to TRBJ2-1; D may be TRBD1 (6 bases). This CDR3 is 15 amino acids long. Germline V gene sequence: CDR1 SGHRS, CDR2 YFSETQ. Trimming took 0 bases from V and 4 from J, leaving 11 bases between them. The CDR3 coding sequence is TGCGCCAGCAGCTTGGGTGGGGGCGGGTACAATGAGCAGTTCTTC. Its protein is CASSLGGGGYNEQFF.

This clonotype was found many times. This chain joins TRBV3-1 and TRBJ2-3, with 11 bases fitting TRBD2. CDR1 and CDR2 from the germline V gene are LGHDT and YNNKEL (reference sequence). The CDR3 runs 15 residues. The trim removed 6 bases at V and 1 base at J, leaving 3 bases unmatched. The CDR3 protein is CASSRSGGGTDTQYF. The CDR3 coding sequence is TGTGCCAGCAGTCGTAGCGGGGGGGGCACAGATACGCAGTATTTT.

This clonotype was seen ten or more times. V usage is TRBV7-2 and J usage is TRBJ1-5; no clear D gene. V lost 4 bases and J 4 bases, leaving 5 bases between the germline ends. The CDR3 has 12 residues. Germline CDR1 is SGHTA and CDR2 is FQGNSA. The CDR3 is CASSSMNQPQHF. The CDR3 DNA reads as TGTGCCAGCAGCTCCATGAATCAGCCCCAGCATTTT.

This clonotype was observed at least ten times. The CDR3 region is CASSHRTSGGVYTCTDTQYF. CDR3 nucleotide sequence: TGTGCCAGCAGTCACCGGACTAGCGGGGGAGTCTATACTTGCACAGATACGCAGTATTTT. The chain has TRBV6-2 or TRBV6-3 and TRBJ2-3; 13 bases match TRBD2. Germline loops: CDR1 MNHEY, CDR2 SVGEGT. Trimming removed 5 bases from V and 1 base from J; junction bases left unmatched: 15. The CDR3 contains 20 residues.

This clonotype was found many times. The chain couples TRBV6-1 to TRBJ1-3; D gene uncertain. The CDR3 totals 15 residues. In germline, CDR1 is MNHNS, CDR2 SASEGT. Deletions cut 6 bases from V and 0 bases from J, with 12 bases between. This chain's CDR3 is CASSRGWLSGNTIYF. The CDR3 DNA reads TGTGCCAGCAGCCGCGGGTGGCTCTCTGGAAACACCATATATTTT.

This chain connects TRBV6-6 to TRBJ2-7, with TRBD1 matching 9 bases. Trimming removed 0 bases from V and 9 bases from J; junction bases left unmatched: 3. CDR1 MNHNY and CDR2 SVGAGI come from the germline V gene (reference sequence). This CDR3 contains 13 residues. The DNA for the CDR3 is TGTGCCAGCAGTTACTCGACAGGGGGAAGGCAGTACGTC. Translating gives CASSYSTGGRQYV.

This clonotype was observed at least ten times. The chain combines TRBV4-3 with TRBJ1-4; TRBD1 might be the D (6 bases). In germline, CDR1 is LGHNA, CDR2 YSLEER. The CDR3 spans 16 residues. The V and J ends lost 0 bases and 4 bases respectively, with 12 bases between them. CDR3 sequence reads: CASSQDRTADNEKLFF. The CDR3 DNA sequence: TGCGCCAGCAGCCAAGATCGGACAGCTGATAATGAAAAACTGTTTTTT.

In this sample, this clonotype turned up a few times. The V and J genes are TRBV11-2 and TRBJ2-5; D possibly corresponds to TRBD1 (6 bases). Germline CDR1 reads SGHAT; CDR2 reads FQNNGV. V shed 2 bases and J shed 2 bases, with 9 bases lying between them. The CDR3 loop spans 14 amino acids. CDR3 nucleotides: TGTGCCAGCAGCTTAAGGGGGTGGCAAGAGACCCAGTACTTC. It is translated as CASSLRGWQETQYF.

This clonotype appeared many times. The chain is built from TRBV5-1 and TRBJ1-2; D gene unclear. The germline V and J ends were trimmed by 0 bases and 2 bases, with 2 bases remaining between them. Per the germline V gene, CDR1 is SGHRS and CDR2 is YFSETQ. The length of the CDR3 is 12 residues. CDR3 protein: CASSLDNYGYTF. The CDR3 nucleotides are TGCGCCAGCAGCTTGGACAACTATGGCTACACCTTC.

The chain joins TRBV5-6 to TRBJ2-7; 7 bases line up with TRBD1. This CDR3 comprises 14 residues. Germline values: CDR1 SGHDT, CDR2 YYEEEE. J gave up 9 bases and V 0 bases, and 9 bases lay outside the gene matches. This CDR3 is CASSLGQGEDWQYV. Written as DNA, the CDR3 is TGTGCCAGCAGCTTGGGGCAGGGGGAAGACTGGCAGTACGTC.

The chain uses TRBV27 and TRBJ1-2, with 7 bases that match TRBD1. CDR1 is MNHEY, CDR2 SMNVEV, per germline (reference sequence). V trimming: 8 bases; J trimming: 8 bases; junction bases outside the gene matches: 17. This CDR3 has 15 residues. The CDR3 nucleotides read TGTGCCAGCGCCGGTTTCCTAAAGGGGGCTGAAGGCTACACCTTC. This encodes CASAGFLKGAEGYTF.

The chain employs TRBV29-1 and TRBJ1-1, with D perhaps TRBD1 (5 bases). V was cut by 3 bases and J by 4 bases, with 12 bases left in between. This CDR3 has 13 residues. From germline, CDR1 is SQVTM and CDR2 ANQGSEA. CDR3 protein: CSVELGRGTEAFF. The CDR3 bases are TGCAGCGTTGAGTTGGGGCGAGGCACTGAAGCTTTCTTT.

At least ten counts were recorded for this clonotype. CDR3 sequence: CASSSTGGITYEQYF. In DNA form, the CDR3 reads TGTGCCAGCAGTTCCACGGGGGGCATAACCTACGAGCAGTACTTC. V and J are TRBV28 and TRBJ2-7; a possible D gene is TRBD2 (7 bases). Germline-derived CDR1 and CDR2 are MDHEN and SYDVKM. Trimming left V 4 bases short and J 2 bases short, with 15 bases between. The CDR3 consists of 15 residues.

This clonotype occurred many times. The V gene is TRBV7-2, the J gene TRBJ2-4; 7 bases align to TRBD2. CDR1 and CDR2 from the germline V gene are SGHTA and FQGNSA. V lost 7 bases to trimming and J lost 7 bases; unmatched junction nucleotides: 10. The CDR3 extends over 14 amino acids. CDR3 in amino acids: CASTLVGRGNIQYF. As DNA, the CDR3 is TGTGCCAGCACCCTGGTGGGGCGGGGGAACATTCAGTACTTC.

This clonotype was seen ten or more times. CDR3 bases: TGTGCCAGCAGACGGACCCGGGGGGGCAATCAGCCCCAGCATTTT. Its protein product is CASRRTRGGNQPQHF. This sequence joins TRBV6-1 and TRBJ1-5; TRBD1 might be the D (5 bases). The V end lost 6 bases, the J end lost 2 bases, and 14 bases lay between the germline ends. CDR3 length: 15 amino acids. Per the germline V gene, CDR1 is MNHNS and CDR2 is SASEGT.

At least ten counts were recorded for this clonotype. V usage is TRBV5-1 and J usage is TRBJ2-7, with 7 bases identical to TRBD2. Losses at the gene ends were 7 bases for V and 3 bases for J; bases not matched to a gene: 7. Germline V CDR1 and CDR2: SGHRS, YFSETQ. The CDR3 length is 13 residues. The CDR3 coding sequence is TGCGCCAGCGGGAGGGGCGAAAGCTACGAGCAGTACTTC. Translating gives CASGRGESYEQYF. Supplemented by reference TRBV5-1 and TRBJ2-7, the full variable domain reads KAGVTQTPRYLIKTRGQQVTLSCSPISGHRSVSWYQQTPGQGLQFLFEYFSETQRNKGNFPGRFSGRQFSNSRSEMNVSTLELGDSALYLCASGRGESYEQYFGPGTRLTVT.

This clonotype was seen many times. This chain links TRBV3-1 with TRBJ1-2, with D uncertain. CDR3 length: 15 residues. With 0 bases removed from V and 7 bases from J, the gap between germline ends came to 15 bases. Germline CDR1 reads LGHDT; CDR2 reads YNNKEL (reference sequence). The CDR3 nucleotides read TGTGCCAGCAGCCAAGAGTATGGGAGTTGGGTTGGCTACACCTTC. It codes for CASSQEYGSWVGYTF.

This clonotype was detected only a few times. The chain uses TRBV25-1 and TRBJ2-5; the match to TRBD2 covers 7 bases. Germline V gene data show CDR1 as MGHDK and CDR2 as SYGVNS. This CDR3 is 14 amino acids long. Trimming took 3 bases from V and 6 from J; bases not matched to a gene: 7. This CDR3 is CASSDAGGGKTQYF. CDR3 DNA: TGTGCCAGCAGTGACGCTGGCGGGGGAAAGACCCAGTACTTC.

Ten or more counts support this clonotype. The CDR3 spells CASSFGGQQETQYF. The CDR3 nucleotides are TGCGCCAGCAGCTTCGGGGGACAGCAAGAGACCCAGTACTTC. V gene TRBV5-1 combines with J gene TRBJ2-5; D is perhaps TRBD1 (7 bases). The V and J ends lost 2 bases and 2 bases respectively, with 10 bases between them. Per germline, CDR1 SGHRS and CDR2 YFSETQ. This CDR3 has 14 amino acids.

This clonotype was counted many times. This chain joins TRBV11-2 and TRBJ2-2; D unresolved. The CDR3 is made up of 16 amino acids. The V gene's germline CDR1 is SGHAT and CDR2 FQNNGV. V dropped 2 bases and J dropped 0 bases, with 10 bases sitting between them. CDR3 in amino acids: CASSLYRVANTGELFF. CDR3 DNA sequence: TGTGCCAGCAGCTTATACCGGGTCGCGAACACCGGGGAGCTGTTTTTT.